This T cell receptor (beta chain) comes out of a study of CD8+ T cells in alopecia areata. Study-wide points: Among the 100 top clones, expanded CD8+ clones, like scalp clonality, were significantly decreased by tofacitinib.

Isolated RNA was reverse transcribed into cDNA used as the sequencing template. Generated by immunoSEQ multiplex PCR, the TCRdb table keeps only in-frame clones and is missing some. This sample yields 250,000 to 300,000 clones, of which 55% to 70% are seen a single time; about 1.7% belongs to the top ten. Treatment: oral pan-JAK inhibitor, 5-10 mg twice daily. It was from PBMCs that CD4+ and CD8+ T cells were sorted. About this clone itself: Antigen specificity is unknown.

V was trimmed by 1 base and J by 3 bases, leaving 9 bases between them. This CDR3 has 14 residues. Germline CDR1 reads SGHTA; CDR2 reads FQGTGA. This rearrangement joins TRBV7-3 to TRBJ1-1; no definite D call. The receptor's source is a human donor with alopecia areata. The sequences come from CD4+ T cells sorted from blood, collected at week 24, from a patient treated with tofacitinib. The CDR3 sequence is CASSLIGEDTEAFF. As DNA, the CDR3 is TGTGCCAGCAGCTTAATCGGGGAGGACACTGAAGCTTTCTTT.